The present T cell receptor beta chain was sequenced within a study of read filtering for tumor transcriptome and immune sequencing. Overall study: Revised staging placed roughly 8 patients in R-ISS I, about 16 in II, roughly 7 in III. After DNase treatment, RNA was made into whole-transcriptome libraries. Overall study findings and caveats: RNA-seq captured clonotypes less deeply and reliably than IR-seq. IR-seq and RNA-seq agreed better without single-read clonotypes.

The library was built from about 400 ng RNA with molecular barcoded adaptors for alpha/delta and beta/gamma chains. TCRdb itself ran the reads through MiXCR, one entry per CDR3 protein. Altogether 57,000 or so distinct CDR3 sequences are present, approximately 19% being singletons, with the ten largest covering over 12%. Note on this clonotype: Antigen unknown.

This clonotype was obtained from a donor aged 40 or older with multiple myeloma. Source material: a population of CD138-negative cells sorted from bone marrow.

CDR3 nucleotides: TGTGCCAGCAGCCCCGCCCAGGGAAGGTCTGAAGCTTTCTTT. This encodes CASSPAQGRSEAFF. This chain joins TRBV7-9 and TRBJ1-1, with D possibly TRBD1 on 5 matching bases. The V end was cut by 5 bases, the J end by 6 bases, with 16 bases between. The germline V gene has CDR1 SEHNR and CDR2 FQNEAQ (reference sequence). This CDR3 has 14 amino acids.